This entry describes one T cell receptor (beta chain). Its antigen is undetermined. This record belongs to a study of blood T cells in healthy people across ages. Study-wide results and limits: A strong correlation was seen between TCR beta diversity and naive T cell percentage. Possibly confounding the expanded clonotype changes was the fact that donor CMV status was unknown.

Using a J-beta primer mix together with a sample-barcoded 5' primer, a second PCR was run for roughly 6 to 12 cycles. The template-switch adaptor, which had 12 random nucleotides, put a tag on each cDNA molecule. TCRdb reprocessed the 5' RACE reads via MiXCR and lists one record per CDR3 protein. The table includes about 1.8 million distinct CDR3 sequences, 49% detected once. CDR1 and CDR2 (germline): MNHEY, SVGAGI. With 6 bases removed from V and 0 bases from J, the gap between germline ends came to 11 bases. The CDR3 runs 14 residues. Sequences were obtained from blood. This TCR derives from a woman aged 35 to 49 in good health. The chain employs TRBV6-5 and TRBJ1-1; D unresolved. The chain's CDR3 is CASRPGPLNTEAFF. The CDR3 DNA sequence: TGTGCCAGCAGACCGGGCCCCCTGAACACTGAAGCTTTCTTT.